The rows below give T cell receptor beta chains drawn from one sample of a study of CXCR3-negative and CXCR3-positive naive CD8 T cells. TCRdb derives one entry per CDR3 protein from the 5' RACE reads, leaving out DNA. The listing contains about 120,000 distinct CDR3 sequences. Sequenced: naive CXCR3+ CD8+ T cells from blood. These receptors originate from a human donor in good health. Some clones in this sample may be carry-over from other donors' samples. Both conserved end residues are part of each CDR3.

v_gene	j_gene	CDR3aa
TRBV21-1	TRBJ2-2	CASSKLRLAGVCTGELFF
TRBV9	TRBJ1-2	CASSLGQGARVYGYTF
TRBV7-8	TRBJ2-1	CASSLEVQLYNEQFF
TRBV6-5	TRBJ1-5	CASSSGGLLDQPQHF
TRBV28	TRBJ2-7	CASSFASRELAEQYF
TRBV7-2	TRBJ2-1	CASSPPPTGGGQFF
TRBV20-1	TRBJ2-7	CSARERTATSYEQYF
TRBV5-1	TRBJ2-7	CASSWSSYEQYF
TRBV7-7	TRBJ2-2	CASSLGLLSGGPKMNTGELFF
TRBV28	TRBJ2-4	CASVASGWFGNIQYF
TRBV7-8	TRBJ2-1	CASSYQGSSYNEQFF
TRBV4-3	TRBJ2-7	CASSQDPGTNSYYEQYF
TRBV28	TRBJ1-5	CASRLTESNQPQHF
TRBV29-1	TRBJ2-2	CSVVFTGELFF
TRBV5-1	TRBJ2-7	CASRTGSGEQYF
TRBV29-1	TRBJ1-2	CSVVDRDSYGYTF
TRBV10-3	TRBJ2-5	CAISEPTIRAGQETQYF
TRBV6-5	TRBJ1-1	CASSYSRTGKAEAFF
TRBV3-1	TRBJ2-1	CASSQDKIAGVVDEQFF
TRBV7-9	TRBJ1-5	CASSSSGRESQPQHF
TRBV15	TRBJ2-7	CATSRDFSLRYEQYF
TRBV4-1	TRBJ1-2	CASSQAPGGSVGYTF
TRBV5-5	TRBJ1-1	CASSRATGSNTEAFF
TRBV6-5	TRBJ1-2	CASSYSGPTTAYGYTF
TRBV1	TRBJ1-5	CTSSQNRDGDSNQPQHF
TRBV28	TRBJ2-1	CASSFSGGEQFF
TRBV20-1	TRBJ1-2	CSAKDRTNYGYTF
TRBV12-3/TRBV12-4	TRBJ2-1	CASMKAGADEQFF
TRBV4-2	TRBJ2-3	CASSQDLRTSGGARDTQYF
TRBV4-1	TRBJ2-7	CASSQPGQGYYEQYF
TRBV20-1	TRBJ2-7	CSARDIPDRPYEQYF
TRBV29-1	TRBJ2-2	CSVLKVTGGGGELFF
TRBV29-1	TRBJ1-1	CSVESGDPEAFF
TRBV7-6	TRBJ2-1	CASSLVVAAYNEQFF
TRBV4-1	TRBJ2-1	CASSQGLISSYNEQFF
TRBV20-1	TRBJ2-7	CSAGLSVRPYEQYF
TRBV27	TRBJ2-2	CASRLERDRYTGELFF
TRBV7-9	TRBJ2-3	CASSPRGGEHTDTQYF
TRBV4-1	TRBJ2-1	CASSQDLATSYNEQFF
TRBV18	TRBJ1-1	CASSPGQGGSTEAFF
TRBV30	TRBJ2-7	CAWRTGYEQYF
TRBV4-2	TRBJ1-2	CASSQSLYSYGYTF
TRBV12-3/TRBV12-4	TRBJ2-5	CASMVAGVEQETQYF
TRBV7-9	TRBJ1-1	CASSLGSGVEAFF
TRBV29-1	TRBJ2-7	CSVLTGANEQYF
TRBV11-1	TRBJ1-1	CASSSYRGTEAFF
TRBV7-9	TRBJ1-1	CASSLDSKEAFF
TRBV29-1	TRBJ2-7	CSVEGVLTGRPYEQYF
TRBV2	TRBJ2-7	CASTGLSSEQYF
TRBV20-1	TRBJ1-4	CSARDPRSDRNHEKLFF
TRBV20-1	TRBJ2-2	CSAREDRDTGELFF
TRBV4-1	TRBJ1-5	CASSQGQRSNQPQHF
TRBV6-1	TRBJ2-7	CASSLKGQGRYEQYF